This TCR beta chain was identified in a study of cytomegalovirus exposure and HLA in healthy donors. On the study more broadly: An earlier analysis found 100 million or so unique TCR beta sequences from approximately 200 million T cells. Approximately 85 million unique TCRs from HLA-typed donors made up an early data release. The study placed over 65% of its 350 to 450 genotyped donors in the Caucasian-associated ancestry cluster.

In the PCR, 60 Vbeta and 13 Jbeta primers were used. Some clones are missing from TCRdb's copy, which holds only in-frame ones; the method was immunoSEQ multiplex PCR. Seen here are about 170,000 clones, 80% observed once, and the top ten hold roughly 4.5%. V dropped 4 bases and J dropped 4 bases, with 14 bases sitting between them. The CDR3 extends over 15 amino acids. In germline, CDR1 is ENHRY, CDR2 SYGVKD. The chain recombines TRBV10-3 with TRBJ1-5; a possible D gene is TRBD1 (6 bases). Source material: PBMCs. The TCR originated in a woman between 45 and 60 years old in good health and CMV-seropositive. The CDR3 sequence: CAISGGGLKNQPQHF. The CDR3 nucleotides read TGTGCCATCAGTGGAGGGGGATTGAAAAATCAGCCCCAGCATTTT.